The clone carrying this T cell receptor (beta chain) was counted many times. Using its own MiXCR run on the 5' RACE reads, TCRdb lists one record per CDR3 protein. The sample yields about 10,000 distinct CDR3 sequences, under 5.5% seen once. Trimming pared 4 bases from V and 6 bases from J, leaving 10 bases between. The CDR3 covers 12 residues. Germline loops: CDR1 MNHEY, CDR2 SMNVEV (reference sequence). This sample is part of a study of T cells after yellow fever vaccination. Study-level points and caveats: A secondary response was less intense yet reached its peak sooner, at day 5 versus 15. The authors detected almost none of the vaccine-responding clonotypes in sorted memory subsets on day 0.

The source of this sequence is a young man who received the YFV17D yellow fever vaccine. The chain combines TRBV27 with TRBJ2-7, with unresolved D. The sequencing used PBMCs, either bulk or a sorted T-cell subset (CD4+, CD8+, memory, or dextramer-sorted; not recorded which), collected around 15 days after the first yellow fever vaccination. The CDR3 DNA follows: TGTGCCAGCAGTTCGGCCCAGCGCGAGCAGTACTTC. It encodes CASSSAQREQYF.